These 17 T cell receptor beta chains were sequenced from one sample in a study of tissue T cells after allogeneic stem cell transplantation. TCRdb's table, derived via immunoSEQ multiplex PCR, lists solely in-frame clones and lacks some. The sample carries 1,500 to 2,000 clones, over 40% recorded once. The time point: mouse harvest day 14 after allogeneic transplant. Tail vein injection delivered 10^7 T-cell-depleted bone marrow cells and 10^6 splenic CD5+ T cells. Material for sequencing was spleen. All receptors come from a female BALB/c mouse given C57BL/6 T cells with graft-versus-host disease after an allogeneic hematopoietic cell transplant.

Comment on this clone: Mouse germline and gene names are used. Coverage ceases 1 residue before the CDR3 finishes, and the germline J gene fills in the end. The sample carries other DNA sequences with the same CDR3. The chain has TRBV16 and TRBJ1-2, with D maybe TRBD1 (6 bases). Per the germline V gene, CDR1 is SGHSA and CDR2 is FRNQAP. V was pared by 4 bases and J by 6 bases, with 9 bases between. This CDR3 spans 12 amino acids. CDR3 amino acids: CASSSTGTDYTF. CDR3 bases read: TGTGCAAGCAGCTCAACAGGGACCGACTACACC.

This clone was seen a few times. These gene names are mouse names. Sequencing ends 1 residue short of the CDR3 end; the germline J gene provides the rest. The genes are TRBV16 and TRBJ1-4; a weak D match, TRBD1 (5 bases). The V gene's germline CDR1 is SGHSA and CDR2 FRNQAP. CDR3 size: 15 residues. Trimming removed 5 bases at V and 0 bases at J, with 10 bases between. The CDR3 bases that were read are TGTGCAAGCAGCCAGGGACGGTTTTCCAACGAAAGATTATTT. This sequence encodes CASSQGRFSNERLF. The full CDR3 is CASSQGRFSNERLFF.

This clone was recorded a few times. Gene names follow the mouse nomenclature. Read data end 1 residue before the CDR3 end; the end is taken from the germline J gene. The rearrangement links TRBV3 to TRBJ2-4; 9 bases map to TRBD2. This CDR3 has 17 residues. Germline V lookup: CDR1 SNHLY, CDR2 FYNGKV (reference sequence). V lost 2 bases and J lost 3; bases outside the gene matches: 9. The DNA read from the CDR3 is TGTGCCAGCAGCTTAAGTTGGGGGGGCGCGGGACAAAACACCTTGTAC. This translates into CASSLSWGGAGQNTLY. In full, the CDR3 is CASSLSWGGAGQNTLYF.

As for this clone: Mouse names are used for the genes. The CDR3 is CASSLNRGGYAEQFF. The DNA read from the CDR3 is TGTGCCAGCTCTCTTAACAGGGGAGGCTATGCTGAGCAGTTC. The chain couples TRBV12-2 to TRBJ2-1; 7 nucleotides match TRBD1. The read finishes 1 residue shy of the CDR3 end, and the germline J gene is used to complete it. The trim removed 1 base at V and 3 bases at J, leaving 5 bases unmatched. The CDR3 covers 15 residues. Germline V gene lookup returns CDR1 SGHLS and CDR2 HYDKME.

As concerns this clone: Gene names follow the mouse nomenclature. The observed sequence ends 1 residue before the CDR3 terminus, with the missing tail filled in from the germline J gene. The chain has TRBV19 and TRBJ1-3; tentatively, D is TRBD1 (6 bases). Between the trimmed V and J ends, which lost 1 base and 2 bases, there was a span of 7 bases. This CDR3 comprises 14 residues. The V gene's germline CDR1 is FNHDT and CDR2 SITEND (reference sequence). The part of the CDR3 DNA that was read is TGTGCCAGCAGTATAAAGGGGGCTGGAAATACGCTCTAT. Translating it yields CASSIKGAGNTLY. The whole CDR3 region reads CASSIKGAGNTLYF.

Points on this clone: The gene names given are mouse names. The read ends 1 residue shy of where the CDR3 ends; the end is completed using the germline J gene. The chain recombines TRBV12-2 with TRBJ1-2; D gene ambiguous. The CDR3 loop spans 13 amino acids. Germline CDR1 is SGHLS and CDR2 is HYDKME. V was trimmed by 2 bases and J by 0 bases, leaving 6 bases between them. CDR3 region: CASSPYANSDYTF. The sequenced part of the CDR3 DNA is TGTGCCAGCTCTCCCTATGCAAACTCCGACTACACC.

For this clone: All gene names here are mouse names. The DNA read from the CDR3 is TGTGCCTGGAGTCCTGGGGGGGCGTCCAACACCTTGTAC. This codes for CAWSPGGASNTLY. The full CDR3 sequence reads CAWSPGGASNTLYF. This chain links TRBV31 with TRBJ2-4; 10 nucleotides align to TRBD2. Read sequence stops 1 residue before the CDR3 end, and the germline J gene provides the missing end. This CDR3 spans 14 amino acids. CDR1 is GKSSPN, CDR2 SITVG, per germline. The V and J ends lost 1 base and 6 bases, in that order; junction bases with no gene match: 4.

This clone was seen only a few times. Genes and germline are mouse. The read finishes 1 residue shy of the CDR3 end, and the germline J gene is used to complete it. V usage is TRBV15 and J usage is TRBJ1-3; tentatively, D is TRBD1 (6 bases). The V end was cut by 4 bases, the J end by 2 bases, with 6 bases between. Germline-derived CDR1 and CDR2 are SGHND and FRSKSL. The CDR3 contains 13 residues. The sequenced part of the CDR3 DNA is TGTGCCAGCAGTTCAGGGGCTGGAAATACGCTCTAT. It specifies CASSSGAGNTLY. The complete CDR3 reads CASSSGAGNTLYF.

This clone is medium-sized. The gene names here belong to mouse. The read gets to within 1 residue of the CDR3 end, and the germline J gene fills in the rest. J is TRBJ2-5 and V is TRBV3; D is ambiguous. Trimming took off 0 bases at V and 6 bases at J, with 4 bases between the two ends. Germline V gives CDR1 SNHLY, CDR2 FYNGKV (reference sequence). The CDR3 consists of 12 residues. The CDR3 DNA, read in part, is TGTGCCAGCAGCTTAGCGCTGGACACCCAGTAC. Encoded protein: CASSLALDTQY. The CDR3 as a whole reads CASSLALDTQYF.

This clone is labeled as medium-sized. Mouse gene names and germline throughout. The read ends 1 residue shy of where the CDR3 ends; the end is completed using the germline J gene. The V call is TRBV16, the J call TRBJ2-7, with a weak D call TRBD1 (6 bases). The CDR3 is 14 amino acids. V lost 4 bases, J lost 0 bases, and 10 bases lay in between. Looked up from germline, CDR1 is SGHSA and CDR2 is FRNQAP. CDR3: CASSSQGSSYEQYF. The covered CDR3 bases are TGTGCAAGCAGCTCACAGGGAAGCTCCTATGAACAGTAC.

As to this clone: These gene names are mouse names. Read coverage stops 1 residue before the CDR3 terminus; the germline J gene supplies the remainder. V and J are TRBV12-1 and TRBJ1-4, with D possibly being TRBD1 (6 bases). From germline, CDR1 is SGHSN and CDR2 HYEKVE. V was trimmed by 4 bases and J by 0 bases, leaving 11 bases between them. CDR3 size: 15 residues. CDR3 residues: CASSPGQISNERLFF. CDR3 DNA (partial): TGTGCCAGCTCCCCGGGACAAATTTCCAACGAAAGATTATTT.

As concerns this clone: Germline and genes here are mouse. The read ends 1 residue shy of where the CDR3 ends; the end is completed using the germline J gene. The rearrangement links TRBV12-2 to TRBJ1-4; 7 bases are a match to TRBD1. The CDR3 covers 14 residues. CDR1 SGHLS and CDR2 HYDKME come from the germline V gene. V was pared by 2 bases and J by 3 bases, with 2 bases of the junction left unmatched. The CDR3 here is CASSRTGTNERLFF. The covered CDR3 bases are TGTGCCAGCTCTCGGACAGGTACCAACGAAAGATTATTT.

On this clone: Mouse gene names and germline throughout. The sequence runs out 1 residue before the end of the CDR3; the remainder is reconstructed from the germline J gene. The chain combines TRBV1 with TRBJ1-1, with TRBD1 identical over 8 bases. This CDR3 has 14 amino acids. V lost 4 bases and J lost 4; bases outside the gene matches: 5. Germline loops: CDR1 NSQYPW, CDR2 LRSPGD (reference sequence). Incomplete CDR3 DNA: TGCACCTGCAGTGGGACAGGGAGGGGCACAGAAGTCTTC. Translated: CTCSGTGRGTEVF. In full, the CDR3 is CTCSGTGRGTEVFF.

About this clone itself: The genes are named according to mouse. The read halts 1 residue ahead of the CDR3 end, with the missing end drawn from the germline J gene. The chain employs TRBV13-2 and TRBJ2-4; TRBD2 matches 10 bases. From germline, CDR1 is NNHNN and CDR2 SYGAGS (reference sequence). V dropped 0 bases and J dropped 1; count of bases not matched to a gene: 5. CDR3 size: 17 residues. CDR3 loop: CASGDAGLGGRQNTLYF. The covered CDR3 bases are TGTGCCAGCGGTGATGCAGGTCTGGGGGGGCGTCAAAACACCTTGTAC.

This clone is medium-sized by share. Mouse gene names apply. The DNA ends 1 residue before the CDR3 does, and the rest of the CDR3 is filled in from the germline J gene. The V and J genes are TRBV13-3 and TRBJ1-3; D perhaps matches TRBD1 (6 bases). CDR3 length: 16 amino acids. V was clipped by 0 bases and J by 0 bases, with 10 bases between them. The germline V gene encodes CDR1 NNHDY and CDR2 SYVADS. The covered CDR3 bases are TGTGCCAGCAGTGATGTGGGGGCTCATTCTGGAAATACGCTCTAT. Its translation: CASSDVGAHSGNTLY. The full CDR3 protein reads CASSDVGAHSGNTLYF.

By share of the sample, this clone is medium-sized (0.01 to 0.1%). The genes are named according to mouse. CDR3 amino acids: CASGDAGQTGNTLYF. CDR3 bases read: TGTGCCAGCGGTGATGCGGGACAGACTGGAAATACGCTCTAT. V gene TRBV13-2 combines with J gene TRBJ1-3, with TRBD1 matching 7 bases. Coverage ceases 1 residue before the CDR3 finishes, and the germline J gene fills in the end. Losses at the gene ends were 0 bases for V and 2 bases for J; bases not matched to a gene: 2. The germline CDR1 and CDR2 sequences are NNHNN and SYGAGS (reference sequence). The CDR3 spans 15 residues.

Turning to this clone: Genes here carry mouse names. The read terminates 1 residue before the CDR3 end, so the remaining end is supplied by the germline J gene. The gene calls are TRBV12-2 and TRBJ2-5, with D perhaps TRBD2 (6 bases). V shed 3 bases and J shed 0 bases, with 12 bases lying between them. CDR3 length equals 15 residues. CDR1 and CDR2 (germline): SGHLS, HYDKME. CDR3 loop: CASSSRGVNQDTQYF. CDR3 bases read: TGTGCCAGCTCTTCCCGGGGGGTTAACCAAGACACCCAGTAC.